This is a list of T cell receptor beta chains from one sample in a study of radiation and T cells in renal cell carcinoma. The data were produced by immunoSEQ multiplex PCR, yet TCRdb's version contains in-frame clones alone and is incomplete. This sample yields some 75,000 clones, of which 82% are seen a single time; roughly 6% belongs to the top ten. The sample was blood, taken from a patient whose treatment included radiotherapy and nephrectomy. The receptors derive from a man in his sixties with renal cell carcinoma. Both conserved end residues are part of each CDR3. The D gene is left open where the match is weak. The size entry is marked missing in some rows and otherwise reads once, few, many or a size class.

CDR3: CSVERELNWEETQYF
DNA: TGCAGCGTTGAGCGGGAGCTCAACTGGGAAGAGACCCAGTACTTC
size: once
J: TRBJ2-5
V: TRBV29-1
D: TRBD2

CDR3: CASSISQRGDRVNDEQFF
DNA: TGTGCCAGTAGTATATCGCAAAGGGGGGACAGGGTTAATGATGAGCAGTTCTTC
size: .
J: TRBJ2-1
V: TRBV19
D: TRBD1

CDR3: CASSPPGRFYEQYF
DNA: TGTGCCAGCAGCCCGCCCGGCCGATTCTACGAGCAGTACTTC
size: .
J: TRBJ2-7
V: TRBV7-9
D: .

CDR3: CASSLGGLASYNEQFF
DNA: TGTGCCAGCAGTTTAGGAGGACTAGCATCCTACAATGAGCAGTTCTTC
size: .
J: TRBJ2-1
V: TRBV27
D: TRBD2

CDR3: CASSSLTSGGRSSYNEQFF
DNA: TGTGCCAGCAGTTCCCTGACTAGCGGAGGCCGGAGCTCCTACAATGAGCAGTTCTTC
size: .
J: TRBJ2-1
V: TRBV27
D: TRBD2

CDR3: CAWSVLSGELFF
DNA: TGTGCCTGGAGTGTATTGTCCGGGGAGCTGTTTTTT
size: .
J: TRBJ2-2
V: TRBV30
D: .

CDR3: CASSSLQGSGYTF
DNA: TGTGCCAGCAGCTCGTTACAGGGGTCTGGCTACACCTTC
size: .
J: TRBJ1-2
V: TRBV7-3
D: TRBD1

CDR3: CASSSLAGANDYEQYF
DNA: TGTGCCAGCAGCTCACTAGCGGGAGCTAACGATTACGAGCAGTACTTC
size: .
J: TRBJ2-7
V: TRBV7-8
D: TRBD2

CDR3: CATSSRDRGGYTF
DNA: TGTGCCACCAGCAGCCGGGACAGGGGTGGCTACACCTTC
size: .
J: TRBJ1-2
V: TRBV15
D: TRBD1

CDR3: CASGAGTGGYEQYF
DNA: TGTGCCAGCGGGGCCGGGACAGGGGGCTACGAGCAGTACTTC
size: .
J: TRBJ2-7
V: TRBV25-1
D: TRBD1

CDR3: CASKLTAANAYEQYF
DNA: TGTGCCAGCAAATTGACCGCCGCAAATGCCTACGAGCAGTACTTC
size: .
J: TRBJ2-7
V: TRBV28
D: .

CDR3: CASSPETSGTIYNEQFF
DNA: TGTGCCAGCTCACCGGAGACTAGCGGGACGATCTACAATGAGCAGTTCTTC
size: .
J: TRBJ2-1
V: TRBV18
D: TRBD2

CDR3: CASPKGEEDTGELFF
DNA: TGTGCCAGCCCCAAAGGCGAAGAGGACACCGGGGAGCTGTTTTTT
size: .
J: TRBJ2-2
V: TRBV2
D: .

CDR3: CASRQPGTNDYEQYF
DNA: TGTGCCAGCAGGCAACCCGGGACTAACGACTACGAGCAGTACTTC
size: .
J: TRBJ2-7
V: TRBV6-6
D: TRBD2

CDR3: CASSMGTGTQETQYF
DNA: TGTGCCAGTAGTATGGGGACAGGGACCCAAGAGACCCAGTACTTC
size: .
J: TRBJ2-5
V: TRBV19
D: TRBD1

CDR3: CSASPGLGHFF
DNA: TGCAGTGCATCTCCGGGACTGGGTCACTTCTTC
size: .
J: TRBJ2-1
V: TRBV20-1
D: .

CDR3: CASSVTWTSNEKLFF
DNA: TGTGCCAGCAGTGTTACATGGACCTCTAATGAAAAACTGTTTTTT
size: .
J: TRBJ1-4
V: TRBV6-1
D: .

CDR3: CASSIQGSAYEQYF
DNA: TGTGCCAGTAGTATACAGGGTTCCGCCTACGAGCAGTACTTC
size: few
J: TRBJ2-7
V: TRBV19
D: .

CDR3: CASSPPRDRDKNEQFF
DNA: TGTGCCAGCTCACCACCGAGGGACAGGGATAAAAATGAGCAGTTCTTC
size: .
J: TRBJ2-1
V: TRBV18
D: TRBD1

CDR3: CASSSRQGYQPQHF
DNA: TGTGCCAGCAGTTCCCGACAGGGGTACCAGCCCCAGCATTTT
size: .
J: TRBJ1-5
V: TRBV6-5
D: TRBD1

CDR3: CATSRDRDPGLAGVWRDTQYF
DNA: TGTGCCACCAGTAGGGACAGGGATCCGGGACTAGCGGGAGTCTGGAGAGATACGCAGTATTTT
size: .
J: TRBJ2-3
V: TRBV15
D: TRBD2

CDR3: CASSGGAEQYF
DNA: TGTGCCAGCAGCGGGGGCGCGGAGCAGTACTTC
size: .
J: TRBJ2-7
V: TRBV21-1
D: .

CDR3: CASSQAPGQLFF
DNA: TGCGCCAGCAGCCAAGCACCGGGACAGCTCTTTTTT
size: .
J: TRBJ1-4
V: TRBV4-3
D: TRBD1

CDR3: CASRSQREERHEQYF
DNA: TGTGCCAGCAGATCGCAGCGGGAGGAACGCCACGAGCAGTACTTC
size: .
J: TRBJ2-7
V: TRBV28
D: TRBD2

CDR3: CASRGDSRPYGYTF
DNA: TGTGCCAGCAGGGGGGACAGCCGCCCCTATGGCTACACCTTC
size: .
J: TRBJ1-2
V: TRBV28
D: TRBD1

CDR3: CASSNRRQGPIYEQYF
DNA: TGCGCCAGCAGCAACCGACGACAGGGACCTATCTACGAGCAGTACTTC
size: .
J: TRBJ2-7
V: TRBV5-1
D: TRBD1

CDR3: CASSLGVEQYF
DNA: TGTGCCAGCAGCTTAGGGGTCGAGCAGTACTTC
size: .
J: TRBJ2-7
V: TRBV7-9
D: .

CDR3: CASSAGLAGDNEQFF
DNA: TGTGCCAGCAGCGCGGGACTAGCGGGAGACAATGAGCAGTTCTTC
size: .
J: TRBJ2-1
V: TRBV7-9
D: TRBD2

CDR3: CASSLDRVGATDTQYF
DNA: TGTGCCAGCAGCTTAGATAGAGTGGGAGCTACAGATACGCAGTATTTT
size: .
J: TRBJ2-3
V: TRBV7-2
D: .

CDR3: CASSLIVAGDEQYF
DNA: TGTGCCAGCAGCTTGATCGTAGCAGGGGACGAGCAGTACTTC
size: few
J: TRBJ2-7
V: TRBV7-9
D: .

CDR3: CASDEPTGSTDTQYF
DNA: TGTGCCAGTGATGAACCGACAGGATCCACAGATACGCAGTATTTT
size: .
J: TRBJ2-3
V: TRBV7-9
D: .

CDR3: CASSQSFPGPLTGKLFF
DNA: TGCGCCAGCAGCCAATCTTTCCCGGGACCACTGACGGGAAAACTGTTTTTT
size: .
J: TRBJ1-4
V: TRBV4-1
D: .

CDR3: CASSLSPDRGGTEAFF
DNA: TGTGCCAGCAGTCTTTCCCCGGACAGGGGTGGGACTGAAGCTTTCTTT
size: .
J: TRBJ1-1
V: TRBV2
D: TRBD1

CDR3: CASSLRSGRTYEQYF
DNA: TGTGCCAGCAGCTTGCGTAGCGGGAGGACCTACGAGCAGTACTTC
size: .
J: TRBJ2-7
V: TRBV7-8
D: TRBD2

CDR3: CASSQVSGNQPQHF
DNA: TGTGCCAGCAGCCAAGTTTCGGGGAATCAGCCCCAGCATTTT
size: many
J: TRBJ1-5
V: TRBV4-2
D: .

CDR3: CASSFDGPTDTQYF
DNA: TGTGCCAGCAGCTTTGACGGGCCCACAGATACGCAGTATTTT
size: few
J: TRBJ2-3
V: TRBV7-9
D: .

CDR3: CATSGPTSMLAYTF
DNA: TGTGCCACCAGCGGACCGACAAGCATGTTGGCCTACACCTTC
size: .
J: TRBJ1-2
V: TRBV15
D: .

CDR3: CASSSPGRTYEQYF
DNA: TGTGCCAGCAGTTCTCCGGGACGGACCTACGAGCAGTACTTC
size: .
J: TRBJ2-7
V: TRBV28
D: .

CDR3: CASSGPGFSYNEQFF
DNA: TGTGCCAGCAGCGGCCCCGGCTTCTCCTACAATGAGCAGTTCTTC
size: .
J: TRBJ2-1
V: TRBV5-6
D: .

CDR3: CASSLSWRGAYNEQFF
DNA: TGTGCCAGCAGTTTATCGTGGCGGGGAGCCTACAATGAGCAGTTCTTC
size: .
J: TRBJ2-1
V: TRBV27
D: .

CDR3: CASSLTLQGVVFF
DNA: TGTGCCAGCAGCTTAACCCTACAGGGTGTAGTTTTCTTT
size: .
J: TRBJ1-1
V: TRBV7-3
D: .

CDR3: CASSLVAGSIYEQYF
DNA: TGTGCCAGCAGCTTGGTAGCGGGAAGCATCTACGAGCAGTACTTC
size: once
J: TRBJ2-7
V: TRBV5-5
D: TRBD2

CDR3: CASSLGWPGANVLTF
DNA: TGTGCCAGCAGCTTAGGGTGGCCTGGGGCCAACGTCCTGACTTTC
size: .
J: TRBJ2-6
V: TRBV5-4
D: .

CDR3: CASSLVPWPEQFF
DNA: TGTGCCAGCAGCTTGGTACCTTGGCCTGAGCAGTTCTTC
size: .
J: TRBJ2-1
V: TRBV5-4
D: .

CDR3: CASSQQGAPSGELFF
DNA: TGTGCCAGCAGTCAACAGGGGGCGCCATCCGGGGAGCTGTTTTTT
size: .
J: TRBJ2-2
V: TRBV28
D: TRBD1

CDR3: CASSYSFRIETQYF
DNA: TGTGCCAGCAGTTACTCGTTCAGGATTGAGACCCAGTACTTC
size: .
J: TRBJ2-5
V: TRBV6-5
D: .

CDR3: CASTVLRQGENIQYF
DNA: TGTGCCAGCACCGTTCTTCGACAGGGCGAAAACATTCAGTACTTC
size: .
J: TRBJ2-4
V: TRBV7-2
D: TRBD1

CDR3: CASSLELGFTGELFF
DNA: TGCGCCAGCAGCTTGGAACTGGGGTTCACCGGGGAGCTGTTTTTT
size: .
J: TRBJ2-2
V: TRBV5-1
D: .

CDR3: CTSSQYRRISSGRVNEQFF
DNA: TGCACCAGCAGCCAGTACCGCCGAATATCGAGCGGGAGGGTCAATGAGCAGTTCTTC
size: .
J: TRBJ2-1
V: TRBV1
D: .

CDR3: CASLQGAGNTIYF
DNA: TGTGCCAGTTTACAGGGCGCTGGAAACACCATATATTTT
size: few
J: TRBJ1-3
V: TRBV7-9
D: .

CDR3: CASSLVMGQVYNEQFF
DNA: TGTGCCAGCAGCTTAGTCATGGGACAAGTCTACAATGAGCAGTTCTTC
size: .
J: TRBJ2-1
V: TRBV7-9
D: .

CDR3: CASSARCHNEQFF
DNA: TGTGCCAGCAGCGCCCGGTGCCACAATGAGCAGTTCTTC
size: .
J: TRBJ2-1
V: TRBV21-1
D: .

CDR3: CASSTAGHTEAFF
DNA: TGTGCCAGTAGTACGGCAGGGCACACTGAAGCTTTCTTT
size: few
J: TRBJ1-1
V: TRBV19
D: .

CDR3: CASRETETNEKLFF
DNA: TGTGCCAGCAGGGAGACAGAGACTAATGAAAAACTGTTTTTT
size: .
J: TRBJ1-4
V: TRBV2
D: .

CDR3: CASSLSYGYTF
DNA: TGTGCCAGCAGCTTATCCTATGGCTACACCTTC
size: .
J: TRBJ1-2
V: TRBV5-6
D: .

CDR3: CASSPLMYRGYTF
DNA: TGTGCCAGCAGCCCCCTTATGTATCGTGGCTACACCTTC
size: .
J: TRBJ1-2
V: TRBV6-1
D: .

CDR3: CASSFGALQGEQYF
DNA: TGCGCCAGCAGCTTTGGAGCTTTACAGGGCGAGCAGTACTTC
size: .
J: TRBJ2-7
V: TRBV5-1
D: .